A single sample gave rise to the 29 T cell receptor beta chains below, sequenced in a study of T-cell reconstitution after alpha-beta-depleted transplantation in children. Preparation of the TCRbeta library was carried out with unique molecular identifiers. MiXCR was run by TCRdb on the PCR reads, yielding one entry per CDR3 protein. The table lists a few hundred thousand distinct CDR3 sequences, 25% to 30% of them singletons, with under 45% in the top ten. The sequencing here drew on PBMCs, taken before TCRalphabeta/CD19-depleted stem cell transplant. Every receptor here comes from a boy younger than two with Wiskott-Aldrich syndrome, due to receive a stem cell transplant.

Notes on this clonotype: This may come from a read error, since a much larger clone is one base off. The chain has TRBV7-2 and TRBJ2-7; D gene uncertain. This CDR3 contains 14 residues. The V and J ends lost 4 bases and 7 bases respectively, with 17 bases between them. CDR1 is SGHTA, CDR2 FQGNSA, per germline. In DNA, the CDR3 is TGTGCCAGCAGCTGGTTTGGGGTAGGGCGGGAGCAGTACTTC. This sequence encodes CASSWFGVGREQYF.

V gene TRBV20-1 combines with J gene TRBJ2-1, with 8 bases aligning to TRBD2. This CDR3 spans 14 amino acids. V shed 2 bases and J 0 bases; nucleotides not matched to a gene: 0. Germline-derived CDR1 and CDR2 are DFQATT and SNEGSKA (reference sequence). The CDR3 DNA reads as TGCAGTGCTAGAACTAGCGGCTCCTACAATGAGCAGTTCTTC. It yields the protein CSARTSGSYNEQFF.

This clonotype was detected a few times. The gene calls are TRBV20-1 and TRBJ2-1; 9 positions match TRBD2. CDR3 size: 14 residues. Germline V lookup: CDR1 DFQATT, CDR2 SNEGSKA (reference sequence). V was pared by 5 bases and J by 4 bases, with 6 bases of the junction left unmatched. In DNA form, the CDR3 reads TGCAGTGCTTCACTAGCGGGTCCTTACAATGAGCAGTTCTTC. Translated: CSASLAGPYNEQFF.

In DNA form, the CDR3 reads TGTGCCAGCAGCCAAGAACTTTCGACAGGGACCAGCACAGATACGCAGTATTTT. Translated, it gives CASSQELSTGTSTDTQYF. The chain has TRBV4-2 and TRBJ2-3; the match to TRBD1 covers 7 bases. Germline-derived CDR1 and CDR2 are LGHNA and YNFKEQ. The J segment lost 0 bases and the V segment lost 0 bases, leaving 9 bases of the junction unmatched. CDR3 length equals 18 residues.

This clonotype has a handful of counts. This sequence joins TRBV12-3 or TRBV12-4 and TRBJ1-5; 12 positions match TRBD1. This CDR3 comprises 16 residues. Germline trimming cut 4 bases from V and 2 bases from J; bases unmatched to any gene: 3. CDR3 sequence (DNA): TGTGCCAGCAGTTGGGACAGGGGGCTTGGCAATCAGCCCCAGCATTTT. It yields the protein CASSWDRGLGNQPQHF.

The rearrangement links TRBV5-1 to TRBJ2-7, with 7 bases fitting TRBD1. After removal of 4 bases from V and 3 bases from J, the junction contained 7 bases not matched to a gene. The CDR3 is made up of 14 amino acids. Germline V gives CDR1 SGHRS, CDR2 YFSETQ. The CDR3 DNA follows: TGCGCCAGCAGCCTAGGGACAGACGACTACGAGCAGTACTTC. This sequence encodes CASSLGTDDYEQYF.

The chain joins TRBV5-5 to TRBJ2-1, with 9 bases lining up with TRBD2. Per germline, CDR1 SGHKS and CDR2 YYEKEE (reference sequence). V lost 5 bases, J lost 7 bases, and 10 bases stayed unmatched. CDR3 length equals 15 residues. CDR3 nucleotide sequence: TGTGCCAGCAGGAGGGATCTAGCGGGATGGAATGAGCAGTTCTTC. It encodes CASRRDLAGWNEQFF.

The chain links TRBV20-1 to TRBJ2-7; the D is unclear. The ends were cut back, 0 bases at V and 5 bases at J, with 2 bases in the middle. CDR3 size: 10 residues. Per germline, CDR1 DFQATT and CDR2 SNEGSKA (reference sequence). The CDR3 sequence is CSARDNEQYF. CDR3 nucleotides: TGCAGTGCTAGAGATAACGAGCAGTACTTC.

This clonotype was seen more than once but under ten times. The chain's CDR3 is CASSSGRGLSNQPQHF. In nucleotides, the CDR3 is TGTGCCAGCAGCTCCGGGAGGGGTCTCAGCAATCAGCCCCAGCATTTT. The genes are TRBV7-2 and TRBJ1-5, with D maybe TRBD1 (5 bases). Trimming pared 4 bases from V and 1 base from J, leaving 14 bases between. Germline V lookup: CDR1 SGHTA, CDR2 FQGNSA. The CDR3 runs to 16 residues.

This chain uses TRBV2 with TRBJ2-7; 8 nucleotides align to TRBD1. V was pared by 1 base and J by 0 bases, with 2 bases of the junction left unmatched. Germline-derived CDR1 and CDR2 are SNHLY and FYNNEI. This CDR3 spans 15 amino acids. The CDR3 protein is CASSEGTGPSYEQYF. In DNA form, the CDR3 reads TGTGCCAGCAGTGAAGGGACAGGGCCCTCCTACGAGCAGTACTTC.

The chain carries TRBV11-1 and TRBJ1-1, with 8 bases matching TRBD1. Germline-derived CDR1 and CDR2 are SGHAT and FQDESV (reference sequence). The CDR3 loop spans 17 amino acids. J lost 3 bases, V lost 1 base, and 10 bases had no gene match. CDR3 sequence reads: CASSLVRWQGAHTEAFF. The CDR3 bases are TGTGCCAGCAGCTTAGTTCGTTGGCAGGGGGCCCACACTGAAGCTTTCTTT.

The sample holds a few counts of this clonotype. V gene TRBV9 combines with J gene TRBJ1-5; D not resolved. CDR1 is SGDLS, CDR2 YYNGEE, per germline. This CDR3 comprises 14 residues. V shed 0 bases and J shed 4 bases, with 8 bases lying between them. In DNA, the CDR3 is TGTGCCAGCAGCGTAGGCAGTGTTAATCAGCCCCAGCATTTT. Its protein is CASSVGSVNQPQHF.

The rearrangement links TRBV20-1 to TRBJ2-3, with 8 bases that match TRBD2. The CDR3 runs 11 residues. V was clipped by 6 bases and J by 10 bases; unmatched bases: 6. The germline CDR1 and CDR2 sequences are DFQATT and SNEGSKA (reference sequence). The CDR3 is CSARLAIAQYF. The CDR3, as DNA: TGCAGTGCGAGACTAGCGATTGCGCAGTATTTT.

This clonotype has only a few counts. V and J are TRBV27 and TRBJ2-5; TRBD1 might be the D (5 bases). The CDR3 has 16 residues. The germline V gene encodes CDR1 MNHEY and CDR2 SMNVEV (reference sequence). V was clipped by 5 bases and J by 1 base, with 17 bases between them. The CDR3, as DNA: TGTGCCAGCAGTCAATACTGGGGCCCAGCCCAAGAGACCCAGTACTTC. This translates into CASSQYWGPAQETQYF.

This clonotype was counted only a few times. The chain employs TRBV7-9 and TRBJ1-6; TRBD1 is a possible D gene (5 bases). Germline loops: CDR1 SEHNR, CDR2 FQNEAQ (reference sequence). V gave up 2 bases and J gave up 1 base, with 12 bases separating them. The CDR3 is made up of 17 amino acids. The CDR3 loop is CASSLILGQSYNSPLHF. CDR3 DNA: TGTGCCAGCAGCTTAATCCTGGGGCAATCCTATAATTCACCCCTCCACTTT.

This clonotype was found a few times. The chain employs TRBV12-3 or TRBV12-4 and TRBJ2-5, with D possibly matching TRBD2 (7 bases). Trimming took 3 bases from V and 4 from J, leaving 15 bases between them. The CDR3 has 15 amino acids. The DNA of the CDR3 is TGTGCCAGCAGTTTTTGGGGGGGCTGGACAGAGACCCAGTACTTC. Protein sequence: CASSFWGGWTETQYF.

This clonotype was recorded a few times. The chain is built from TRBV5-1 and TRBJ2-2, with D unclear. The CDR3 is 14 amino acids. Trimming removed 7 bases at V and 0 bases at J, with 10 bases between. Germline values: CDR1 SGHRS, CDR2 YFSETQ. In DNA, the CDR3 is TGCGCCAGCCGTATTACATCGAACACCGGGGAGCTGTTTTTT. Translation gives CASRITSNTGELFF.

This sequence joins TRBV3-1 and TRBJ2-1; 10 bases line up with TRBD2. CDR3 length equals 16 residues. The germline gives CDR1 LGHDT, CDR2 YNNKEL (reference sequence). With 0 bases clipped from V and 7 bases from J, the junction kept 6 bases outside the gene matches. For the CDR3, the DNA is TGTGCCAGCAGCCAAGATGCACTAGCGGGACTGAATGAGCAGTTCTTC. Translation: CASSQDALAGLNEQFF.

The CDR3 sequence is CASSESGYEQYF. The DNA of the CDR3 is TGTGCCAGCAGCGAAAGCGGATACGAGCAGTACTTC. This chain connects TRBV13 to TRBJ2-7; D might be TRBD2 (5 bases). V was trimmed by 5 bases and J by 4 bases, leaving 9 bases between them. Germline-derived CDR1 and CDR2 are PRHDT and FYEKMQ (reference sequence). The CDR3 covers 12 residues.

This clonotype was observed a few times. J is TRBJ1-2 and V is TRBV20-1; 9 positions agree with TRBD1. CDR3 length: 13 residues. Germline CDR1 reads DFQATT; CDR2 reads SNEGSKA (reference sequence). V shed 5 bases, J shed 8 bases, and the junction held 9 bases outside the gene matches. The CDR3 region has the DNA TGCAGTGCTGCCAGGACAGGGGTGGAGGGCTACACCTTC. It specifies CSAARTGVEGYTF.

This clonotype has just a few counts. The chain joins TRBV7-3 to TRBJ2-1; D could derive from TRBD1 or TRBD2 (5 bases each). Trimming stripped 1 base from V and 6 bases from J, with 7 bases between. The CDR3 totals 13 residues. CDR1 and CDR2 (germline): SGHTA, FQGTGA. The CDR3: CASSLKGSNEQFF. DNA for the CDR3: TGTGCCAGCAGCTTAAAGGGGAGCAATGAGCAGTTCTTC.

This clonotype came up a few times. J is TRBJ2-3 and V is TRBV5-1; TRBD1 or TRBD2 may be the D gene (5 bases each). This CDR3 region has 15 residues. V was shortened by 5 bases and J by 1 base, with 14 bases between the two germline ends. Germline V lookup: CDR1 SGHRS, CDR2 YFSETQ. The CDR3 region has the DNA TGCGCCAGCAGGGGAATGGGGGAAGGCACAGATACGCAGTATTTT. It is translated as CASRGMGEGTDTQYF.

The table lists this clonotype with a few counts. This rearrangement joins TRBV20-1 to TRBJ2-3; 11 bases agree with TRBD2. The length of the CDR3 is 15 residues. V was pared by 0 bases and J by 5 bases, with 4 bases of the junction left unmatched. The V gene's germline CDR1 is DFQATT and CDR2 SNEGSKA (reference sequence). Written as DNA, the CDR3 is TGCAGTGCTAGAGATCTAGCGGGAGGACAAGATACGCAGTATTTT. This sequence encodes CSARDLAGGQDTQYF.

This clonotype has just a few counts. The chain is built from TRBV12-3 or TRBV12-4 and TRBJ1-2; D is ambiguous. The CDR3 is 16 residues long. V shed 5 bases and J shed 2 bases, with 18 bases lying between them. In nucleotides, the CDR3 is TGTGCCAGCAGTCCTCCTATGGAACAGACCAACTATGGCTACACCTTC. Translating gives CASSPPMEQTNYGYTF.

The chain is built from TRBV27 and TRBJ2-1, with 15 bases fitting TRBD2. Trimming at V came to 4 bases and at J to 4 bases, leaving 5 bases not matched to a gene. Germline values: CDR1 MNHEY, CDR2 SMNVEV (reference sequence). There are 17 residues in the CDR3. CDR3 amino acids: CASSSRTSGREYNEQFF. In DNA form, the CDR3 reads TGTGCCAGCAGTTCCCGGACTAGCGGGAGGGAGTACAATGAGCAGTTCTTC.

The table lists this clonotype with a few counts. The chain is built from TRBV12-3 or TRBV12-4 and TRBJ1-1; D is possibly TRBD1 (5 bases). The CDR3 has 13 residues. V lost 6 bases and J 4 bases, leaving 12 bases between the germline ends. This chain's CDR3 is CASSKDSPTEAFF. CDR3 bases: TGTGCCAGCAGCAAAGACAGTCCCACTGAAGCTTTCTTT.

V gene TRBV10-3 combines with J gene TRBJ2-3; 10 bases match TRBD1. Per germline, CDR1 ENHRY and CDR2 SYGVKD. The CDR3 is made up of 13 amino acids. The J segment lost 7 bases and the V segment lost 11 bases, leaving 9 bases of the junction unmatched. The CDR3 loop reads CALRDRGGHTQYF. The CDR3 nucleotides are TGTGCCCTCCGGGACAGGGGCGGTCATACGCAGTATTTT.

The V call is TRBV20-1, the J call TRBJ2-2; 9 nucleotides align to TRBD2. CDR1 is DFQATT and CDR2 is SNEGSKA in the germline V gene (reference sequence). The trim removed 5 bases at V and 7 bases at J, leaving 8 bases unmatched. The CDR3 is made up of 14 amino acids. The CDR3 reads CSAFSGSLGGELFF. CDR3 nucleotides: TGCAGTGCTTTTAGCGGGAGTTTGGGCGGGGAGCTGTTTTTT.

In its sample, this clonotype was seen a few times. V usage is TRBV6-5 and J usage is TRBJ2-3; 7 bases agree with TRBD1. Germline-derived CDR1 and CDR2 are MNHEY and SVGAGI. This CDR3 has 15 residues. Losses at the gene ends were 0 bases for V and 5 bases for J; bases not matched to a gene: 5. The DNA of the CDR3 is TGTGCCAGCAGTTACTCGAGAGGGGGCAGAGATACGCAGTATTTT. Translated, it gives CASSYSRGGRDTQYF.